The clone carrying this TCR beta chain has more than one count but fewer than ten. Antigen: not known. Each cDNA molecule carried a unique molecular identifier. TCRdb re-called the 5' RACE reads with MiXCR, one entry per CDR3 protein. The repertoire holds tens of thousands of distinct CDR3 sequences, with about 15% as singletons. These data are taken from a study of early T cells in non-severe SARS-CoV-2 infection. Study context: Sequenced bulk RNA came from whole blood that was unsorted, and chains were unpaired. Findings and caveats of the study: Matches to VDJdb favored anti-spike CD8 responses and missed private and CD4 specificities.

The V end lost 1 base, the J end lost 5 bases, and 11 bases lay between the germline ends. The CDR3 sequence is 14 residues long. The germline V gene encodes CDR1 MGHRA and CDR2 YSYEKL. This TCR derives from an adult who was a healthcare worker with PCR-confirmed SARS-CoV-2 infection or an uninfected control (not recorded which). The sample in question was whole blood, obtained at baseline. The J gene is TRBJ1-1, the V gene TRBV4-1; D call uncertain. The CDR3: CASSQGRSLTEAFF. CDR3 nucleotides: TGCGCCAGCAGCCAAGGTCGGTCACTAACTGAAGCTTTCTTT.